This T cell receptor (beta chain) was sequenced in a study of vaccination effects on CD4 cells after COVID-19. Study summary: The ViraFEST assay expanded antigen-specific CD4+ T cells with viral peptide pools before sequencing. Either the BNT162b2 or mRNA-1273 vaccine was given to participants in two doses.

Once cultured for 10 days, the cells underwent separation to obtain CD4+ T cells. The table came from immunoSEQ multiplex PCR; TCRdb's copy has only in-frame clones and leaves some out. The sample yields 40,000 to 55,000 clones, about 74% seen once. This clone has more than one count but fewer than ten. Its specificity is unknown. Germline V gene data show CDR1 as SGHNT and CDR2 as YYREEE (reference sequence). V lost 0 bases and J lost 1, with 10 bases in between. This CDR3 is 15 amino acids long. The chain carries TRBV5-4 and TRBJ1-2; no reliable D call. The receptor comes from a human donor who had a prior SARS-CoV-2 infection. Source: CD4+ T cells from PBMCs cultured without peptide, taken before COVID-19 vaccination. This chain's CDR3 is CASSLALGGNYGYTF. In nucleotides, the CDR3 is TGTGCCAGCAGCTTGGCGCTAGGAGGTAACTATGGCTACACCTTC.